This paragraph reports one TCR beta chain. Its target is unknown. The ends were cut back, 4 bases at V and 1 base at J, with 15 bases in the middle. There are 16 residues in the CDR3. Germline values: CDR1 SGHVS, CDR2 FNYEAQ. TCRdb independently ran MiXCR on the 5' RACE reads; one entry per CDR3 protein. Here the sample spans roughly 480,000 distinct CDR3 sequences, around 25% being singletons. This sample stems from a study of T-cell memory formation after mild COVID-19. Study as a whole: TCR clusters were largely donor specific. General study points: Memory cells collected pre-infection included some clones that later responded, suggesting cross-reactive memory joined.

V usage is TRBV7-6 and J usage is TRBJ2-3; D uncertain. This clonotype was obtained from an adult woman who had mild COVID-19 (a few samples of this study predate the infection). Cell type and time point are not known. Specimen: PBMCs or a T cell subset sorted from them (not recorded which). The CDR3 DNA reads TGTGCCAGCAGCTCCCGATTGGCAGACCGCACAGATACGCAGTATTTT. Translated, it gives CASSSRLADRTDTQYF. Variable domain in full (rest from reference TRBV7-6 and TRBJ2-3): GAGVSQSPRYKVTKRGQDVALRCDPISGHVSLYWYRQALGQGPEFLTYFNYEAQQDKSGLPNDRFSAERPEGSISTLTIQRTEQRDSAMYRCASSSRLADRTDTQYFGPGTRLTVL.